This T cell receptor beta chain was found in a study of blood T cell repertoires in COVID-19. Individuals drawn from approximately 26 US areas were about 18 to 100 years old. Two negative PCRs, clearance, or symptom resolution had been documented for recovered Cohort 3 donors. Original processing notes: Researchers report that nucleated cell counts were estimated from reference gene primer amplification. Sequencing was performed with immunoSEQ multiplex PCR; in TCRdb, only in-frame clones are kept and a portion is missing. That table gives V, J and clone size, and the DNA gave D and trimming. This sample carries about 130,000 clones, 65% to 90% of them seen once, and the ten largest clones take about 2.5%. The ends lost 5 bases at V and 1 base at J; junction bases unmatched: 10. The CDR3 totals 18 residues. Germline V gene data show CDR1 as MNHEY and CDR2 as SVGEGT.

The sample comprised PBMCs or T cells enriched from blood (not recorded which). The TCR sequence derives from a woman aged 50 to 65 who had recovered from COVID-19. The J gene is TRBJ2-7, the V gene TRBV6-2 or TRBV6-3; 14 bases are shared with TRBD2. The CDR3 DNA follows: TGTGCCAGCAGTCCCGGTTTCGGACTAGCGGGGGGATCCTACGAGCAGTACTTC. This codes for CASSPGFGLAGGSYEQYF.